This T cell receptor (beta chain) was sequenced during a study of early T cells in non-severe SARS-CoV-2 infection. Unique molecular identifiers (one per individual cDNA molecule) were attached. Via MiXCR, TCRdb re-called the 5' RACE reads, giving one row per CDR3 protein. The repertoire holds about 80,000 distinct CDR3 sequences, with around 10% as singletons. V lost 1 base to trimming and J lost 4 bases, with 19 bases between them. This CDR3 has 16 residues. CDR1 is DFQATT, CDR2 SNEGSKA, per germline (reference sequence). This clonotype was observed a few times. The sample consisted of whole blood. The V and J genes are TRBV20-1 and TRBJ2-5; no clear D. The sequence derives from an adult who was a healthcare worker with PCR-confirmed SARS-CoV-2 infection or an uninfected control (not recorded which). The CDR3 DNA follows: TGCAGTGCTAGAGGGGCTGGTAAAGGGAAAGGAGAGACCCAGTACTTC. Encoded protein: CSARGAGKGKGETQYF.